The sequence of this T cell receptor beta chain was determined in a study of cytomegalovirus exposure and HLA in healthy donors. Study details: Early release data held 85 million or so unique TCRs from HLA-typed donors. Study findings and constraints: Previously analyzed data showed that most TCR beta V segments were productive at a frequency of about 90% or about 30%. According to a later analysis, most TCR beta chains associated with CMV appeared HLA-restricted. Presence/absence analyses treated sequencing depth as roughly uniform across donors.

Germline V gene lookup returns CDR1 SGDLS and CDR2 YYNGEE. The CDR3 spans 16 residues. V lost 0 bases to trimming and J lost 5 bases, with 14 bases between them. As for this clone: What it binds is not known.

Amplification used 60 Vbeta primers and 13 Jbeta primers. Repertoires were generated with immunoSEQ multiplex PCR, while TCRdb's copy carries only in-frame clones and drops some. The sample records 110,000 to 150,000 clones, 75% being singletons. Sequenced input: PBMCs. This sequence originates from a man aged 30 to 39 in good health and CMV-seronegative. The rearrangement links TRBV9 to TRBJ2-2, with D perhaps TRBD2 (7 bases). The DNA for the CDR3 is TGTGCCAGCAGCGTAGGAGGGGGGGGGACGACCGGGGAGCTGTTTTTT. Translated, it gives CASSVGGGGTTGELFF.